Below are 9 T cell receptor beta chains sequenced from a single sample in a study of control samples from healthy donors and cancer patients. Assay used: immunoSEQ multiplex PCR; TCRdb lists only in-frame clones, some missing. The repertoire holds under 300,000 clones, around 80% seen once, with less than 15% in the top ten. The specimen sequenced was PBMCs. These receptors were collected from a woman aged 60-75 years with lung cancer.

The chain has TRBV5-1 and TRBJ1-2, with 7 bases matching TRBD1. The CDR3 length is 15 residues. V gave up 5 bases and J gave up 0 bases; unmatched junction bases: 7. The V gene's germline CDR1 is SGHRS and CDR2 YFSETQ. The CDR3, as DNA: TGCGCCAGCAGTGACAACAGGGGTACTAACTATGGCTACACCTTC. Its translation is CASSDNRGTNYGYTF.

The chain has TRBV15 and TRBJ2-1; D gene unclear. The CDR3 sequence is 13 residues long. V was shortened by 1 base and J by 8 bases, with 9 bases between the two germline ends. CDR1 and CDR2 from the germline V gene are LNHNV and YYDKDF (reference sequence). The CDR3 region has the DNA TGTGCCACCAGCAGAGTGATCAGCGATGAGCAGTTCTTC. Translation: CATSRVISDEQFF.

V is TRBV12-3 or TRBV12-4 and J is TRBJ1-2, with D uncertain. This CDR3 comprises 12 residues. Trimming pared 3 bases from V and 4 bases from J, leaving 6 bases between. The CDR3 here is CASSFRGYGYTF. The DNA for the CDR3 is TGTGCCAGCAGTTTTCGGGGCTATGGCTACACCTTC.

Remarks on this clone: In the same sample, other DNA sequences code for this CDR3. The rearrangement joins TRBV7-8 to TRBJ2-2, with D unclear. The CDR3 sequence is 15 residues long. The V gene lost 1 base and the J gene lost 1 base, with 7 bases spanning the gap. Germline V gene data show CDR1 as SGHVS and CDR2 as FQNEAQ. CDR3 nucleotides: TGTGCCAGCAGCTTAGTATCAGGGAACACCGGGGAGCTGTTTTTT. It encodes CASSLVSGNTGELFF. The full variable domain, completed using reference TRBV7-8 and TRBJ2-2, is GAGVSQSPRYKVAKRGQDVALRCDPISGHVSLFWYQQALGQGPEFLTYFQNEAQLDKSGLPSDRFFAERPEGSVSTLKIQRTQQEDSAVYLCASSLVSGNTGELFFGEGSRLTVL.

The rearrangement links TRBV7-3 to TRBJ2-5; TRBD2 aligns across 8 bases. CDR1 is SGHTA and CDR2 is FQGTGA in the germline V gene. The CDR3 spans 15 residues. V shed 5 bases, J shed 2 bases, and the junction held 7 bases outside the gene matches. The CDR3 nucleotides read TGTGCCAGCAGCCCCGGGGGGGCCAAGCAAGAGACCCAGTACTTC. Its protein product is CASSPGGAKQETQYF.

Here the CDR3 DNA reads TGCGCCAGCAGCTTGGCCGGGCAGGGGGCAGATACGCAGTATTTT. Protein: CASSLAGQGADTQYF. The rearrangement joins TRBV5-1 to TRBJ2-3; 7 bases line up with TRBD1. This CDR3 comprises 15 residues. Germline-derived CDR1 and CDR2 are SGHRS and YFSETQ. The ends lost 0 bases at V and 4 bases at J; junction bases unmatched: 5.

J is TRBJ1-1 and V is TRBV27, with D maybe TRBD1 (6 bases). The V end was cut by 4 bases, the J end by 6 bases, with 18 bases between. The CDR3 is made up of 15 amino acids. Per germline, CDR1 MNHEY and CDR2 SMNVEV (reference sequence). The CDR3 spells CASSSYRAGIAEAFF. CDR3 DNA sequence: TGTGCCAGCAGTTCTTACAGGGCTGGGATCGCTGAAGCTTTCTTT.

This chain uses TRBV7-6 with TRBJ2-5; TRBD2 agrees at 10 bases. Germline V CDR1 and CDR2: SGHVS, FNYEAQ. The CDR3 sequence is 19 residues long. Losses at the gene ends were 1 base for V and 4 bases for J; bases not matched to a gene: 15. CDR3 nucleotides: TGTGCCAGCAGCTTAGAGAGGCCTAGCGGGGGCCCCAGGGGAGAGACCCAGTACTTC. This gives the protein CASSLERPSGGPRGETQYF.

In this sample, this clone turned up once. The chain carries TRBV5-1 and TRBJ2-1, with D perhaps matching TRBD1 or TRBD2 (7 bases each). Germline CDR1 is SGHRS and CDR2 is YFSETQ. V shed 6 bases and J shed 4 bases, with 20 bases lying between them. There are 16 residues in the CDR3. The CDR3 bases are TGCGCCAGCAACCCCTTGGGACAGCGGGATTACAATGAGCAGTTCTTC. Protein: CASNPLGQRDYNEQFF.